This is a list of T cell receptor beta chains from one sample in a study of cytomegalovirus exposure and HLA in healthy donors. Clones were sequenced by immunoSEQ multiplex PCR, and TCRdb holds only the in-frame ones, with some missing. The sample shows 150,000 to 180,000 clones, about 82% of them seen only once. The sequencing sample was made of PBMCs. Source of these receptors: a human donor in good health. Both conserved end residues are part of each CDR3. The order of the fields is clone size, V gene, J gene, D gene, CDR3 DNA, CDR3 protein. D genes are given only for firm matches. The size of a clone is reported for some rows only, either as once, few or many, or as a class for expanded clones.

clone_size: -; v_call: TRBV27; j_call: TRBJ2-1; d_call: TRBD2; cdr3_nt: TGTGCCAGCAGGTCCCTAGCGGGGGGGCTTAATGAGCAGTTCTTC; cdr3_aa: CASRSLAGGLNEQFF
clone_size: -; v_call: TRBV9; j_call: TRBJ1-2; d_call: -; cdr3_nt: TGTGCCAGCACCGAGAGGGGGGGAGACTATGGCTACACCTTC; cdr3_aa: CASTERGGDYGYTF
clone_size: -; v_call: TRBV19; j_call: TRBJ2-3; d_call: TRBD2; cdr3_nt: TGTGCCAGTAGCCCCAAACAGGCTAGCGGGACAGATACGCAGTATTTT; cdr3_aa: CASSPKQASGTDTQYF
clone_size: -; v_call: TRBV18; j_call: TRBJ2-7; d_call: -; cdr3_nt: TGTGCCAGCTCACCACGTCCTGACAGGACCGGGAACGAGCAGTACTTC; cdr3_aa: CASSPRPDRTGNEQYF
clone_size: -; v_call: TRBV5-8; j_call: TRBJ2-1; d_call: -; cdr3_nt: TGTGCCAGCAGTGTTCGCAGGGGGGCCTCCTACAATGAGCAGTTCTTC; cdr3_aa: CASSVRRGASYNEQFF
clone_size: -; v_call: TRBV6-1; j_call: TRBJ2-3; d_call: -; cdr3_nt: TGTGCCAGCAGTGGAACCGTAGCAGCAGATACGCAGTATTTT; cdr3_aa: CASSGTVAADTQYF
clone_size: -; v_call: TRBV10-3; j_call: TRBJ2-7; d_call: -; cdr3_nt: TGTGCCATCAGTGCCTCGGGGACACCGGCTTTAGCTGAGCAGTACTTC; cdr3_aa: CAISASGTPALAEQYF
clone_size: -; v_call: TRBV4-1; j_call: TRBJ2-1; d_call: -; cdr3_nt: TGCGCCAGCAGCCAAGTAGACTTGATCTCTTACAATGAGCAGTTCTTC; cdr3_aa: CASSQVDLISYNEQFF
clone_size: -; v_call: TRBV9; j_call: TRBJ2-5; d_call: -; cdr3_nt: TGTGCCAGCAGCTCCGGAGTTGCGGAGACCCAGTACTTC; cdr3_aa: CASSSGVAETQYF
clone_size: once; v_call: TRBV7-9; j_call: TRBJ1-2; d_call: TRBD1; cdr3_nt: TGTGCCAGCAGATATACAGGGGATGGCTACACCTTC; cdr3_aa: CASRYTGDGYTF
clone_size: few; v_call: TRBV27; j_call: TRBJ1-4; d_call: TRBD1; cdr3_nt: TGTGCCAGCAGTGAAACAGGGGGCGGTGAAAAACTGTTTTTT; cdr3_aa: CASSETGGGEKLFF
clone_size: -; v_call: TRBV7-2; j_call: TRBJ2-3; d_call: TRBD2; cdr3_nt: TGTGCCAGCACCCAGGCGGGGGGCTACACAGATACGCAGTATTTT; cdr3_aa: CASTQAGGYTDTQYF
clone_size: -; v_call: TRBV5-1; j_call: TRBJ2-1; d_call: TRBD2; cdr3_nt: TGCGCCAGCAGCTACGGGACTAGCAACTACAATGAGCAGTTCTTC; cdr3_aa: CASSYGTSNYNEQFF
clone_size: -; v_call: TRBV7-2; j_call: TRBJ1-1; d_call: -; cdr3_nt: TGTGCCAGCAGCTTAGTGGGCAGGGTGAACACTGAAGCTTTCTTT; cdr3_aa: CASSLVGRVNTEAFF
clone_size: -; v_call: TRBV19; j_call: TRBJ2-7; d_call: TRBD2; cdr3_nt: TGTGCCAGTAGTATAGGTGCGGGAGAATGGTACGAGCAGTACTTC; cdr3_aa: CASSIGAGEWYEQYF
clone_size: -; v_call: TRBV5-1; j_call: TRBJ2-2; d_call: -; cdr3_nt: TGCGCCAGCAGCTTGGCCGCGGGCACCGGGGAGCTGTTTTTT; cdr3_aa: CASSLAAGTGELFF
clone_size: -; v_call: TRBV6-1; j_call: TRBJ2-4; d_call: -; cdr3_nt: TGTGCCAGCAGTGAGTACAGAGAAAACATTCAGTACTTC; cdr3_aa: CASSEYRENIQYF
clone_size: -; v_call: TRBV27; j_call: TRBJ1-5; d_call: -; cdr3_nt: TGTGCCAGCAGTTTATGGGGAGAGTTAAATCAGCCCCAGCATTTT; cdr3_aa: CASSLWGELNQPQHF